A single TCR beta chain is shown here with its context. This specimen belongs to a study of shared clonotypes between healthy human individuals. Some clones are missing from TCRdb's copy, which holds only in-frame ones; the method was immunoSEQ multiplex PCR. The table records 550,000 to 700,000 clones, about three quarters of them present only once. The CDR3 extends over 12 amino acids. Germline V CDR1 and CDR2: MDHEN, SYDVKM. Trimming removed 6 bases from V and 7 bases from J, with 13 bases in between. The chain joins TRBV28 to TRBJ2-7; D might be TRBD2 (6 bases). The clonotype was recovered from a woman in her thirties in good health. The specimen sequenced was memory CD4+ T cells sorted from blood. This sample's subset: CD45RA-negative fraction. CDR3 region: CASSTRGEEQYF. The CDR3 nucleotides are TGTGCCAGCAGCACGCGGGGAGAAGAGCAGTACTTC.